The clone carrying this T cell receptor (beta chain) was detected once. The protocol was immunoSEQ multiplex PCR, while the TCRdb copy is restricted to in-frame clones and leaves out a portion. The repertoire holds 160,000 or so clones, with 83% as singletons. The source of the sample is a study of blood T cell repertoires in COVID-19. The wider study: The United States, Italy and Spain supplied acute and convalescent COVID-19 samples. T cells, B-cell-depleted T cells, or PBMCs supplied cDNA or gDNA.

In germline, CDR1 is DFQATT, CDR2 SNEGSKA (reference sequence). The CDR3 loop spans 14 amino acids. Between the trimmed V and J ends, which lost 3 bases and 0 bases, there was a span of 11 bases. What was sequenced was peripheral blood. The chain recombines TRBV20-1 with TRBJ1-1; D ambiguous. This TCR derives from a human donor in a cohort sampled during active COVID-19. CDR3 protein: CSASGVPLNTEAFF. CDR3 bases: TGCAGTGCTAGTGGAGTCCCTTTGAACACTGAAGCTTTCTTT.